A selection of T cell receptor beta chains follows, all from one sample in a study of graft-versus-host responses after intestinal transplantation. Profiled with immunoSEQ multiplex PCR; TCRdb holds only in-frame clones, not every one. The sample shows some 120,000 clones, 90% of them seen only once. These TCRs are of unknown antigen specificity. The specimen was unstimulated CD4+ T cells sorted from spleen or lymph node cells, collected before intestinal transplant. All receptors derive from a human donor who received an intestinal transplant. The CDR3 runs from the conserved cysteine through the conserved F or W. A D gene is named only where the DNA matches it firmly. Only some rows state a clone size, as once, few, many or a class for expanded clones.

J gene: TRBJ1-1; D gene: NA; V gene: TRBV7-9; clone size: NA; CDR3 DNA: TGTGCCAGCAGCTTCCTCAGGGCGAACACTGAAGCTTTCTTT; CDR3 protein: CASSFLRANTEAFF
J gene: TRBJ2-7; D gene: TRBD1; V gene: TRBV28; clone size: NA; CDR3 DNA: TGTGCCAGCAGAGGGGGACAGACCTCTTACGAGCAGTACTTC; CDR3 protein: CASRGGQTSYEQYF
J gene: TRBJ2-6; D gene: TRBD1; V gene: TRBV6-5; clone size: NA; CDR3 DNA: TGTGCCAGCAGTTCTGACAGGGTTGGGGCCAACGTCCTGACTTTC; CDR3 protein: CASSSDRVGANVLTF
J gene: TRBJ2-3; D gene: TRBD2; V gene: TRBV27; clone size: NA; CDR3 DNA: TGTGCCAGCAAGAGGCTAGCGGGGCCATGGGGAGATACGCAGTATTTT; CDR3 protein: CASKRLAGPWGDTQYF
J gene: TRBJ2-1; D gene: TRBD2; V gene: TRBV29-1; clone size: NA; CDR3 DNA: TGCAGCGGCAGTCTAGCGGGGGGTAGCTATGAGCAGTTCTTC; CDR3 protein: CSGSLAGGSYEQFF
J gene: TRBJ2-3; D gene: NA; V gene: TRBV6-5; clone size: NA; CDR3 DNA: TGTGCCAGCGAAGGGCGGGGAAACACAGATACGCAGTATTTT; CDR3 protein: CASEGRGNTDTQYF
J gene: TRBJ2-2; D gene: NA; V gene: TRBV27; clone size: few; CDR3 DNA: TGTGCCAGCAGCCCACTACTAGCCACGAAGGCCGGGGAGCTGTTTTTT; CDR3 protein: CASSPLLATKAGELFF
J gene: TRBJ2-3; D gene: NA; V gene: TRBV10-1; clone size: NA; CDR3 DNA: TGCGCCAGCAGTGAGCGGATCACAGGGAGCATAGATACGCAGTATTTT; CDR3 protein: CASSERITGSIDTQYF
J gene: TRBJ2-5; D gene: TRBD1; V gene: TRBV5-4; clone size: NA; CDR3 DNA: TGTGCCAGCAGCTCCCAACAGGGGCTCCAAGAGACCCAGTACTTC; CDR3 protein: CASSSQQGLQETQYF
J gene: TRBJ1-2; D gene: TRBD1; V gene: TRBV7-2; clone size: NA; CDR3 DNA: TGTGCCAGCAGCTTAGCCGGGACAGCTAACTATGGCTACACCTTC; CDR3 protein: CASSLAGTANYGYTF
J gene: TRBJ2-3; D gene: TRBD2; V gene: TRBV25-1; clone size: NA; CDR3 DNA: TGTGCCAGCAGTGACACGGGGGAGGGGACAGATACGCAGTATTTT; CDR3 protein: CASSDTGEGTDTQYF
J gene: TRBJ1-3; D gene: NA; V gene: TRBV6-6; clone size: NA; CDR3 DNA: TGTGCCAGCAGTTACTCGGGGGGTTTGGAAAACACCATATATTTT; CDR3 protein: CASSYSGGLENTIYF
J gene: TRBJ1-1; D gene: NA; V gene: TRBV19; clone size: NA; CDR3 DNA: TGTGCCAGTAGTATGGCGCATACAGGGTCTGAAGCTTTCTTT; CDR3 protein: CASSMAHTGSEAFF
J gene: TRBJ1-1; D gene: TRBD1; V gene: TRBV10-3; clone size: NA; CDR3 DNA: TGTGCCATCAGTGAGTTTCAGGGGGCGAACACTGAAGCTTTCTTT; CDR3 protein: CAISEFQGANTEAFF
J gene: TRBJ2-1; D gene: NA; V gene: TRBV28; clone size: NA; CDR3 DNA: TGTGCCAGCAGTTTATGGGCAGGCCTCTCCTACAATGAGCAGTTCTTC; CDR3 protein: CASSLWAGLSYNEQFF
J gene: TRBJ2-6; D gene: TRBD1; V gene: TRBV6-6; clone size: once; CDR3 DNA: TGTGCCAGCAGGTCAACAGGGGCAGGGGCCAACGTCCTGACTTTC; CDR3 protein: CASRSTGAGANVLTF
J gene: TRBJ2-1; D gene: TRBD2; V gene: TRBV5-1; clone size: once; CDR3 DNA: TGCGCCAGCAGCTTTCTAGCGGGAGAACGGTGGCGGCAGTTCTTC; CDR3 protein: CASSFLAGERWRQFF
J gene: TRBJ1-4; D gene: TRBD1; V gene: TRBV10-3; clone size: NA; CDR3 DNA: TGTGCCATCAGTGAGGTTCCCGGACAGGAGCGGTCAACTAATGAAAAACTGTTTTTT; CDR3 protein: CAISEVPGQERSTNEKLFF
J gene: TRBJ2-5; D gene: TRBD2; V gene: TRBV2; clone size: NA; CDR3 DNA: TGTGCCAGCACAGGACTAGCGGGGGAGACCCAGTACTTC; CDR3 protein: CASTGLAGETQYF
J gene: TRBJ1-5; D gene: TRBD1; V gene: TRBV10-3; clone size: NA; CDR3 DNA: TGTGCCATCAGTGAGGGGACAGGGAACAATCAGCCCCAGCATTTT; CDR3 protein: CAISEGTGNNQPQHF
J gene: TRBJ2-3; D gene: TRBD2; V gene: TRBV18; clone size: NA; CDR3 DNA: TGTGCCAGCTCACCACGGCGGGGGTTCGCGGTGGGCCTAGCGGGGGCAGATACGCAGTATTTT; CDR3 protein: CASSPRRGFAVGLAGADTQYF
J gene: TRBJ1-3; D gene: NA; V gene: TRBV18; clone size: NA; CDR3 DNA: TGTGCCAGCTCACTGGGTCAGGGGCACTCTGGAAACACCATATATTTT; CDR3 protein: CASSLGQGHSGNTIYF
J gene: TRBJ2-3; D gene: NA; V gene: TRBV29-1; clone size: NA; CDR3 DNA: TGCAGCGTTGATAGGGGCCCAGATACGCAGTATTTT; CDR3 protein: CSVDRGPDTQYF
J gene: TRBJ2-1; D gene: TRBD2; V gene: TRBV6-6; clone size: NA; CDR3 DNA: TGTGCCAGCAGTTCCTCAAATAGCGGGGGGAACAATGAGCAGTTCTTC; CDR3 protein: CASSSSNSGGNNEQFF
J gene: TRBJ2-7; D gene: NA; V gene: TRBV2; clone size: NA; CDR3 DNA: TGTGCCAGCAGAGAACGGGAGCTGGCGTACGAGCAGTACTTC; CDR3 protein: CASRERELAYEQYF
J gene: TRBJ1-2; D gene: NA; V gene: TRBV15; clone size: NA; CDR3 DNA: TGTGCCACCAGCAGAGATCTGGCAGGGGCCCTAGGCGGCTACACCTTC; CDR3 protein: CATSRDLAGALGGYTF
J gene: TRBJ2-7; D gene: NA; V gene: TRBV21-1; clone size: NA; CDR3 DNA: TGTGCCAGCAGCGCCCCGTCGGGTTCGGTGTCAGGGTCAGACGAGCAGTACTTC; CDR3 protein: CASSAPSGSVSGSDEQYF
J gene: TRBJ1-6; D gene: NA; V gene: TRBV7-9; clone size: NA; CDR3 DNA: TGTGCCAGCAGGGAGGCCTATAATTCACCCCTCCACTTT; CDR3 protein: CASREAYNSPLHF
J gene: TRBJ2-7; D gene: NA; V gene: TRBV6-1; clone size: few; CDR3 DNA: TGTGCCAGCAGTGATCATGACTCGAGCTCCTACGAGCAGTACTTC; CDR3 protein: CASSDHDSSSYEQYF
J gene: TRBJ2-3; D gene: TRBD2; V gene: TRBV7-9; clone size: NA; CDR3 DNA: TGTGCCAGCAGCTTGGGAGTAGCGGGGGACACAGATACGCAGTATTTT; CDR3 protein: CASSLGVAGDTDTQYF
J gene: TRBJ1-1; D gene: TRBD1; V gene: TRBV5-1; clone size: NA; CDR3 DNA: TGCGCCAGCAGCTGGGGACAGGGGAACACTGAAGCTTTCTTT; CDR3 protein: CASSWGQGNTEAFF
J gene: TRBJ2-7; D gene: NA; V gene: TRBV5-1; clone size: once; CDR3 DNA: TGCGCCAGCAGCTTGGATCAAGAACTTTACGAGCAGTACTTC; CDR3 protein: CASSLDQELYEQYF
J gene: TRBJ2-2; D gene: NA; V gene: TRBV7-2; clone size: NA; CDR3 DNA: TGTGCCAGCAGCTTATTGCTAGCGCCAACCGGGGAGCTGTTTTTT; CDR3 protein: CASSLLLAPTGELFF
J gene: TRBJ2-6; D gene: NA; V gene: TRBV5-6; clone size: NA; CDR3 DNA: TGTGCCAGCAGCTTGACAGGGACCGGGGCCAACGTCCTGACTTTC; CDR3 protein: CASSLTGTGANVLTF
J gene: TRBJ2-5; D gene: NA; V gene: TRBV21-1; clone size: NA; CDR3 DNA: TGTGCCAGCAGCAGCCCGGGACTAGCGGGAGAGACCCAGTACTTC; CDR3 protein: CASSSPGLAGETQYF
J gene: TRBJ2-1; D gene: NA; V gene: TRBV5-1; clone size: NA; CDR3 DNA: TGCGCCAGCAGCTTGGTGTCGGGAAGGAGCAATGAGCAGTTCTTC; CDR3 protein: CASSLVSGRSNEQFF
J gene: TRBJ1-1; D gene: NA; V gene: TRBV27; clone size: NA; CDR3 DNA: TGTGCCAGCAGGCGGGACTCTACCGGCACTGAAGCTTTCTTT; CDR3 protein: CASRRDSTGTEAFF
J gene: TRBJ2-2; D gene: NA; V gene: TRBV14; clone size: NA; CDR3 DNA: TGTGCCAGCAGCCATGACCTAGACGGGGAGCTGTTTTTT; CDR3 protein: CASSHDLDGELFF
J gene: TRBJ2-1; D gene: NA; V gene: TRBV11-2; clone size: NA; CDR3 DNA: TGTGCCAGCAGCCCTAGGACTTCTCCCTACAATGAGCAGTTCTTC; CDR3 protein: CASSPRTSPYNEQFF